This TCR beta chain is drawn from a study of blood T cell repertoires in COVID-19. With V trimmed by 0 bases and J by 6 bases, 6 bases remained unmatched. The CDR3 spans 16 residues. The germline CDR1 and CDR2 sequences are KGHSH and LQKENI. This study enrolled people aged roughly 18 to 90 from about 26 US geographic areas. The table came from immunoSEQ multiplex PCR; TCRdb's copy has only in-frame clones and leaves some out. The sample carries hundreds of thousands of clones, more than 75% recorded once. V and J are TRBV18 and TRBJ2-1; TRBD2 matches 9 bases. Sequenced material: PBMCs or T cells enriched from blood (not recorded which). The receptor was derived from a woman in her 40s with acute COVID-19. The CDR3 is CASSPPGGRATNEQFF. The CDR3, as DNA: TGTGCCAGCTCACCACCGGGCGGGAGGGCCACCAATGAGCAGTTCTTC.